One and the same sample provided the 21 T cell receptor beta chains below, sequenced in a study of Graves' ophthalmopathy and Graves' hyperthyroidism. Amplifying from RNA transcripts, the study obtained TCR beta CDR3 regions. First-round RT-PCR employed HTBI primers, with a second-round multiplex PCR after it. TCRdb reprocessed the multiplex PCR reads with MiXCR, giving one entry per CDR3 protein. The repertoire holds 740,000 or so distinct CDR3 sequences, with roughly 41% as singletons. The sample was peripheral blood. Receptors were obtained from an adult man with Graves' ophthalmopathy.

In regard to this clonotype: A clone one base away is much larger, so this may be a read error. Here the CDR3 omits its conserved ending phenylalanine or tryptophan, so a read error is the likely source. The CDR3 loop is CATSRPQTGEQYS. The CDR3 nucleotides read TGTGCCACCAGCAGGCCCCAGACGGGCGAGCAGTACTCC. The chain employs TRBV15 and TRBJ2-7, with D uncertain. CDR1 and CDR2 from the germline V gene are LNHNV and YYDKDF (reference sequence). The CDR3 contains 13 residues. V lost 3 bases and J lost 6, with 12 bases in between.

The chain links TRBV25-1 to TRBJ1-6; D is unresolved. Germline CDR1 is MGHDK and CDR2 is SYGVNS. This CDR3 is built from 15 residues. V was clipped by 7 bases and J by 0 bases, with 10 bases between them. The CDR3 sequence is CASISPSSYNSPLHF. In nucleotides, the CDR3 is TGTGCCAGCATCTCCCCGAGCTCCTATAATTCACCCCTCCACTTT.

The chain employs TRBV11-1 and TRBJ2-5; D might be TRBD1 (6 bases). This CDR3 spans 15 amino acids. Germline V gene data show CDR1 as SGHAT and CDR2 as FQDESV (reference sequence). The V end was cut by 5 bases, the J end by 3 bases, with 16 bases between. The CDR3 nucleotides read TGTGCCAGCAGCGCCCCGGACAGTGTGGAAGAGACCCAGTACTTC. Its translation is CASSAPDSVEETQYF. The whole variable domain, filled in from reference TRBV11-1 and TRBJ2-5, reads EAEVAQSPRYKITEKSQAVAFWCDPISGHATLYWYRQILGQGPELLVQFQDESVVDDSQLPKDRFSAERLKGVDSTLKIQPAELGDSAMYLCASSAPDSVEETQYFGPGTRLLVL.

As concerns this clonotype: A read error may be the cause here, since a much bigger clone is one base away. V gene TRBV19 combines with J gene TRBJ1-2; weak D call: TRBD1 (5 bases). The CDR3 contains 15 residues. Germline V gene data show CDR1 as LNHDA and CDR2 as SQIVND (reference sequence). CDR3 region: CASRSPGGPGNGHTF. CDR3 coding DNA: TGTGCCAGTAGATCTCCCGGGGGACCAGGGAATGGCCACACCTTC.

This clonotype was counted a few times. CDR3 amino acids: CASSQRQGKAYEQYF. DNA of the CDR3: TGTGCCAGCAGCCAGAGACAGGGAAAAGCCTACGAGCAGTACTTC. J is TRBJ2-7 and V is TRBV2, with 7 bases aligning to TRBD1. After removal of 6 bases from V and 2 bases from J, the junction contained 10 bases not matched to a gene. The germline CDR1 and CDR2 sequences are SNHLY and FYNNEI. The CDR3 loop spans 15 amino acids. Full variable domain (rest looked up from reference TRBV2 and TRBJ2-7): EPEVTQTPSHQVTQMGQEVILRCVPISNHLYFYWYRQILGQKVEFLVSFYNNEISEKSEIFDDQFSVERPDGSNFTLKIRSTKLEDSAMYFCASSQRQGKAYEQYFGPGTRLTVT.

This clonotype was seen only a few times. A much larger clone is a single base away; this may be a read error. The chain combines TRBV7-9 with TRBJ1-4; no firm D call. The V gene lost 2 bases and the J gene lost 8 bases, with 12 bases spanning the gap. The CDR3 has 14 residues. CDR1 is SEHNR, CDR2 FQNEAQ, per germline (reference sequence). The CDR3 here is CASSLMQVEEKLFF. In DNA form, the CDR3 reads TGTGCCAGCAGCTTAATGCAGGTGGAAGAAAAACTGTTTTTT.

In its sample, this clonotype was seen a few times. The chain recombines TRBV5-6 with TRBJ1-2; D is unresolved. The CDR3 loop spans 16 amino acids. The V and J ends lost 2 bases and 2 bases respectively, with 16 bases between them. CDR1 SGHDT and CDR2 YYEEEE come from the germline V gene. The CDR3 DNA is TGTGCCAGCAGCTTTCAGACATCTACCACAAACTATGGCTACACCTTC. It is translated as CASSFQTSTTNYGYTF.

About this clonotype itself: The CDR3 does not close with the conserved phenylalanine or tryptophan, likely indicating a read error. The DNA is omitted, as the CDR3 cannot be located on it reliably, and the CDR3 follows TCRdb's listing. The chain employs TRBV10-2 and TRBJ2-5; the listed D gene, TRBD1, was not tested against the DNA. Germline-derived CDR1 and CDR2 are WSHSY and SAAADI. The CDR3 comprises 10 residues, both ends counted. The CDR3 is CASSRQGYNT.

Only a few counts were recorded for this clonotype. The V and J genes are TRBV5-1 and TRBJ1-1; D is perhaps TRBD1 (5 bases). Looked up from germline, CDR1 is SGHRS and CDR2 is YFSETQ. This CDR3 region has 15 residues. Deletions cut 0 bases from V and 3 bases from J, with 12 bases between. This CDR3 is CASSLGGRAHTEAFF. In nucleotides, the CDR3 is TGCGCCAGCAGCTTGGGGGGACGAGCCCACACTGAAGCTTTCTTT. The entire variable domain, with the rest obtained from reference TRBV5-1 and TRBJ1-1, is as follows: KAGVTQTPRYLIKTRGQQVTLSCSPISGHRSVSWYQQTPGQGLQFLFEYFSETQRNKGNFPGRFSGRQFSNSRSEMNVSTLELGDSALYLCASSLGGRAHTEAFFGQGTRLTVV.

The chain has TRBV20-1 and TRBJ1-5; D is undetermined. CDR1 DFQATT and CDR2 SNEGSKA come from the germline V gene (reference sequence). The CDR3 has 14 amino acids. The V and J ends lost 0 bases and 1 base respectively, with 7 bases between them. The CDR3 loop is CSARDTRSNQPQHF. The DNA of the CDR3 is TGCAGTGCTAGAGATACCCGGAGCAATCAGCCCCAGCATTTT.

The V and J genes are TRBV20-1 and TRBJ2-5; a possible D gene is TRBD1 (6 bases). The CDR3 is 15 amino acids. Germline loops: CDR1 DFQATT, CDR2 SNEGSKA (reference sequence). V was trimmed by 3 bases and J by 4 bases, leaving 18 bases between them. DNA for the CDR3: TGCAGTGCTAGGTCTGAGTCAGGGGTGATAGAGACCCAGTACTTC. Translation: CSARSESGVIETQYF.

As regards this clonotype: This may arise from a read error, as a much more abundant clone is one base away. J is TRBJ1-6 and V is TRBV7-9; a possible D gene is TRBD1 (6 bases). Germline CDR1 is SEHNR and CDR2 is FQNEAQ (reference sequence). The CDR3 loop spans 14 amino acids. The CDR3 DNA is TGTGCCAGCAATTACGGACAGAGTAATTCACCCCCCCACTTT. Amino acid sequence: CASNYGQSNSPPHF.

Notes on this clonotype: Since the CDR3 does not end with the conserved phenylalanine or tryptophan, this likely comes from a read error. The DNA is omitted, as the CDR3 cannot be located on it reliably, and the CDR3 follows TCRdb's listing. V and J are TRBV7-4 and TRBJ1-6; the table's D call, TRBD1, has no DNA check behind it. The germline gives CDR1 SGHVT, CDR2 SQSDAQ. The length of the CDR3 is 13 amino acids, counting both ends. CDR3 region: CAILGRVGSPPHY.

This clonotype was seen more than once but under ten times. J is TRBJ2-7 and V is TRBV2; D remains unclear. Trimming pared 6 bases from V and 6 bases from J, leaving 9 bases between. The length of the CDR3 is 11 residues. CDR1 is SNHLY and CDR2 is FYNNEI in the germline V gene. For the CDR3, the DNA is TGTGCCAGCAGGACCTTAGGCGAGCAGTACTTC. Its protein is CASRTLGEQYF.

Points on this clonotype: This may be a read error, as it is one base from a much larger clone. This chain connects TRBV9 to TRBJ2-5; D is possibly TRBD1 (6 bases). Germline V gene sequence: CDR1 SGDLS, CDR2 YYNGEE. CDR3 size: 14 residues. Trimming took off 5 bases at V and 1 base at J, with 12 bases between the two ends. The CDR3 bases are TGTGCCAGCAGAGGGCGCAGGGGCCAAGAGACCCAGTACTTC. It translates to CASRGRRGQETQYF.

CDR3 nucleotide sequence: TGCGCCAGCAGTGACGACAGTGCTGAAGCTTTCTTT. The encoded protein is CASSDDSAEAFF. This chain connects TRBV10-2 to TRBJ1-1; D is perhaps TRBD1 (5 bases). V lost 3 bases, J lost 6 bases, and 8 bases lay in between. The germline gives CDR1 WSHSY, CDR2 SAAADI. CDR3 length: 12 residues.

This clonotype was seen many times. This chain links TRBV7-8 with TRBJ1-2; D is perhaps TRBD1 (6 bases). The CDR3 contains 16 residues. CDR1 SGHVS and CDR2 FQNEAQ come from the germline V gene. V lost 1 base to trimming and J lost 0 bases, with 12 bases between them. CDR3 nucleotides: TGTGCCAGCAGCTTAGGCGGGGGGCGAGCTAACTATGGCTACACCTTC. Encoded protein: CASSLGGGRANYGYTF. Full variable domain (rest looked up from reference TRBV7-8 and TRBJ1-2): GAGVSQSPRYKVAKRGQDVALRCDPISGHVSLFWYQQALGQGPEFLTYFQNEAQLDKSGLPSDRFFAERPEGSVSTLKIQRTQQEDSAVYLCASSLGGGRANYGYTFGSGTRLTVV.

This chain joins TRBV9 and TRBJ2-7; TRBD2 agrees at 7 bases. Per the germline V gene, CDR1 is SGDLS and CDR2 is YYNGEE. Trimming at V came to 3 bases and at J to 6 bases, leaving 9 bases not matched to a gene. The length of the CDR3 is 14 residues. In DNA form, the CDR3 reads TGTGCCAGCAGCGCCGGACTAGTTTCTAGCGAGCAGTACTTC. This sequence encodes CASSAGLVSSEQYF.

The CDR3 protein is CASSLGEVQYF. Written as DNA, the CDR3 is TGTGCCAGCAGCTTAGGAGAGGTGCAGTACTTC. This chain uses TRBV7-6 with TRBJ2-7, with D unresolved. Germline CDR1 reads SGHVS; CDR2 reads FNYEAQ. Trimming shortened V by 1 base and J by 9 bases, and 7 bases separated the two germline ends. This CDR3 region has 11 residues.

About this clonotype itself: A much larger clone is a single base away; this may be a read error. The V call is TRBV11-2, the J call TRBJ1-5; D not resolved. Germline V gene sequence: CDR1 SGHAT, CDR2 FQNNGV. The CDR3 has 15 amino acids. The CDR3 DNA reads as TGTGCCAGCAGCCTAGAGGGCTTTGACAATCAGCCCCAGCATTTT. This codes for CASSLEGFDNQPQHF. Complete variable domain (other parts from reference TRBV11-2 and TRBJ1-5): EAGVAQSPRYKIIEKRQSVAFWCNPISGHATLYWYQQILGQGPKLLIQFQNNGVVDDSQLPKDRFSAERLKGVDSTLKIQPAKLEDSAVYLCASSLEGFDNQPQHFGDGTRLSIL.

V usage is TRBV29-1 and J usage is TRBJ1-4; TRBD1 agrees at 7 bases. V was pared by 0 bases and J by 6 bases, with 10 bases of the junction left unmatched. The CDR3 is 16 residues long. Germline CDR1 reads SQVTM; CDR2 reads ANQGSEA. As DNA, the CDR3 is TGCAGCGTTGAAGACCCCTCACCAGGGGGATATGAAAAACTGTTTTTT. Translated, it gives CSVEDPSPGGYEKLFF.